This is a list of T cell receptor beta chains from one sample in a study of OX40 agonist ivuxolimab in advanced cancers. This table comes from immunoSEQ multiplex PCR, and its TCRdb copy is limited to in-frame clones, with some not included. Among around 100,000 clones, 90% to 95% were seen once, and the ten largest hold 0.26%. The specimen was CD4+ or CD8+ T cells sorted from blood, collected in a trial of the OX40 agonist ivuxolimab. The receptors come from an adult with an advanced solid tumor such as melanoma, head and neck, liver or kidney cancer. The CDR3 runs from the conserved cysteine through the conserved F or W. The D gene is left open where the match is weak. The size entry is marked missing in some rows and otherwise reads once, few, many or a size class.

CDR3 length,J gene,V gene,clone size,D gene,CDR3 protein,CDR3 DNA
14,TRBJ1-2,TRBV6-5,NA,NA,CASSANGRVYGYTF,TGTGCCAGCAGCGCTAATGGACGGGTTTATGGCTACACCTTC
15,TRBJ2-3,TRBV28,NA,TRBD1,CASSPKGTGSDTQYF,TGTGCCAGCAGTCCTAAAGGGACAGGTTCGGATACGCAGTATTTT
16,TRBJ1-4,TRBV5-1,NA,NA,CASSLLDHATNEKLFF,TGCGCCAGCAGCTTGCTGGACCATGCAACTAATGAAAAACTGTTTTTT
12,TRBJ1-5,TRBV19,NA,TRBD1,CASGDRGLPQHF,TGTGCCAGTGGGGACAGGGGGTTGCCCCAGCATTTT
15,TRBJ2-5,TRBV6-5,NA,TRBD2,CASSWTSGGQETQYF,TGTGCCAGCAGTTGGACTAGCGGGGGCCAAGAGACCCAGTACTTC
16,TRBJ2-3,TRBV15,once,NA,CATSRGLSWVADTQYF,TGTGCCACCAGCAGGGGACTCTCCTGGGTGGCAGATACGCAGTATTTT
13,TRBJ2-5,TRBV7-2,NA,NA,CASSSQVGETQYF,TGTGCCAGCAGCTCACAGGTGGGGGAGACCCAGTACTTC
16,TRBJ2-3,TRBV6-5,NA,TRBD2,CASSYRGGISTDTQYF,TGTGCCAGCAGTTACCGCGGGGGGATAAGCACAGATACGCAGTATTTT
13,TRBJ1-2,TRBV7-2,NA,NA,CASSLLLDYGYTF,TGTGCCAGCAGCCTCCTTTTGGACTATGGCTACACCTTC
14,TRBJ1-5,TRBV28,NA,NA,CASSLGQQNQPQHF,TGTGCCAGCAGTTTAGGGCAGCAGAATCAGCCCCAGCATTTT
12,TRBJ1-5,TRBV1,NA,NA,CTSSGKRPPQHF,TGCACCAGCAGCGGGAAAAGACCGCCCCAGCATTTT
15,TRBJ1-1,TRBV7-2,NA,TRBD1,CASSPTGTENTEAFF,TGTGCCAGCAGCCCGACAGGGACAGAGAACACTGAAGCTTTCTTT
16,TRBJ2-7,TRBV28,NA,NA,CASSWGVGTGAYEQYF,TGTGCCAGCAGTTGGGGGGTGGGGACCGGAGCCTACGAGCAGTACTTC
16,TRBJ1-5,TRBV27,NA,TRBD1,CASRDRGIYSNQPQHF,TGTGCCAGCAGAGACAGGGGAATTTATAGCAATCAGCCCCAGCATTTT
13,TRBJ1-5,TRBV6-6,NA,NA,CASSYGLEQPQHF,TGTGCCAGCAGTTACGGGTTGGAGCAGCCCCAGCATTTT
14,TRBJ1-3,TRBV30,NA,NA,CAWSVSGAGNTIYF,TGTGCCTGGAGTGTCTCGGGGGCTGGAAACACCATATATTTT
16,TRBJ2-3,TRBV5-1,NA,NA,CASSLASGPGTDTQYF,TGCGCCAGCAGCTTGGCCAGCGGCCCGGGCACAGATACGCAGTATTTT
15,TRBJ2-1,TRBV6-4,NA,NA,CASSDTDSSYNEQFF,TGTGCCAGCAGTGACACGGACAGCTCCTACAATGAGCAGTTCTTC
13,TRBJ2-2,TRBV5-1,few,NA,CASSSRDTGELFF,TGCGCCAGCAGCTCTAGGGACACCGGGGAGCTGTTTTTT
16,TRBJ1-2,TRBV18,once,NA,CASSPGAAAPNYGYTF,TGTGCCAGCTCACCGGGGGCAGCCGCCCCCAACTATGGCTACACCTTC
13,TRBJ1-4,TRBV4-3,NA,NA,CASSQDFDEKLFF,TGCGCCAGCAGCCAAGATTTCGATGAAAAACTGTTTTTT
20,TRBJ2-3,TRBV19,NA,NA,CASSIRAAARFRTSTDTQYF,TGTGCCAGTAGTATCCGGGCAGCAGCCCGATTCCGAACTAGCACAGATACGCAGTATTTT
15,TRBJ1-1,TRBV5-1,NA,NA,CASSGWYGGRTEAFF,TGCGCCAGCAGCGGGTGGTATGGGGGCAGGACTGAAGCTTTCTTT
14,TRBJ2-2,TRBV18,NA,NA,CASSPLPITGELFF,TGTGCCAGCTCACCTTTACCGATCACCGGGGAGCTGTTTTTT
11,TRBJ1-4,TRBV2,NA,NA,CATSRREKLFF,TGTGCCACCTCCAGAAGGGAAAAACTGTTTTTT
15,TRBJ1-4,TRBV6-5,NA,TRBD1,CASSYSDRGREKLFF,TGTGCCAGCAGTTACTCGGACAGGGGGCGAGAAAAACTGTTTTTT
11,TRBJ1-2,TRBV27,NA,NA,CASRTNYGYTF,TGTGCCAGCAGAACTAACTATGGCTACACCTTC
15,TRBJ2-3,TRBV30,NA,NA,CAWNLGAPLYDTQYF,TGTGCCTGGAACCTTGGGGCTCCGTTATACGATACGCAGTATTTT
13,TRBJ1-1,TRBV12-5,once,NA,CASGGPGGTEAFF,TGTGCTAGTGGGGGCCCGGGGGGGACTGAAGCTTTCTTT